Listed below are T cell receptor beta chains from one sample, sequenced in a study of T cell repertoires in cytomegalovirus infection. TCRdb reprocessed the reads via MiXCR and lists one record per CDR3 protein. Of about 570,000 distinct CDR3 sequences in the sample, 40% were seen once. No antigen has been assigned to these receptors. The material was cultured PBMCs, obtained from culture after CMV antigen stimulation. The source is a human donor in good health (CMV status not recorded). Some clones in this sample may be carry-over from other donors' samples. Both conserved end residues are trimmed from each CDR3.

J: TRBJ2-1
V: TRBV11-2
CDR3: ASSQPMVRQGIYNEQF

J: TRBJ2-7
V: TRBV6-2/TRBV6-3
CDR3: ASSQDSQQY

J: TRBJ2-3
V: TRBV5-1
CDR3: ASSLEGTVTDTQY

J: TRBJ2-5
V: TRBV18
CDR3: ASSPPGLSLETQY

J: TRBJ2-3
V: TRBV5-4
CDR3: ASSITSGGPTDTQY

J: TRBJ2-2
V: TRBV11-2
CDR3: ASSRQGGSGELF

J: TRBJ2-3
V: TRBV6-2/TRBV6-3
CDR3: ASSIRQGRDTQY

J: TRBJ1-2
V: TRBV7-9
CDR3: ASSFVGTAARGYT

J: TRBJ1-6
V: TRBV2
CDR3: ASSITGTDYSPLH

J: TRBJ2-2
V: TRBV7-2
CDR3: ASSLAKNTGELF